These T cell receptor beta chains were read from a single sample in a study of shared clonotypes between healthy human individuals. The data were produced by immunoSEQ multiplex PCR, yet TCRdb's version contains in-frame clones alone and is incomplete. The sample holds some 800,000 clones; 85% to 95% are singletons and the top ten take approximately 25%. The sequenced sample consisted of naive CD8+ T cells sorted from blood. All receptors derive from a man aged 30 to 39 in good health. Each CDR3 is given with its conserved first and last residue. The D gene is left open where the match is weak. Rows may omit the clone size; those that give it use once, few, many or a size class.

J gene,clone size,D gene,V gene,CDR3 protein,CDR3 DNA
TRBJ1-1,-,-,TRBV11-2,CASSSVGRQATEAFF,TGTGCCAGCAGCTCCGTGGGACGCCAGGCCACTGAAGCTTTCTTT
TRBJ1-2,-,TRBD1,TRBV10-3,CAISESRTGPDYGYTF,TGTGCCATCAGTGAGTCCCGGACAGGGCCAGACTATGGCTACACCTTC
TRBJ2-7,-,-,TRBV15,CATSRDLDYEQYF,TGTGCCACCAGCAGAGATCTTGACTACGAGCAGTACTTC
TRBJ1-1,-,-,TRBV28,CASSFSAEAFF,TGTGCCAGCAGTTTTTCGGCTGAAGCTTTCTTT
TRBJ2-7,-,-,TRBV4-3,CASSQDFSPISGNYEQYF,TGCGCCAGCAGCCAAGATTTTTCCCCAATTAGCGGCAACTACGAGCAGTACTTC
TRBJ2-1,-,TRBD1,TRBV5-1,CASTFGQGGNEQFF,TGCGCCAGCACATTTGGACAGGGGGGAAATGAGCAGTTCTTC
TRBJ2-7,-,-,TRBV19,CASKDPSYEQYF,TGTGCCAGTAAAGATCCCTCCTACGAGCAGTACTTC
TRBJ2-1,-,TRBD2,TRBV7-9,CASSSGLAGGPSSYNEQFF,TGTGCCAGCAGCTCCGGACTAGCGGGAGGGCCGAGCTCCTACAATGAGCAGTTCTTC
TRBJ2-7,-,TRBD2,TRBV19,CASSISGSSYEQYF,TGTGCCAGTAGTATCAGCGGGAGCTCCTACGAGCAGTACTTC
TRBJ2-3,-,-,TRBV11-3,CASSLIFPDTQYF,TGTGCCAGCAGCTTAATATTCCCCGATACGCAGTATTTT
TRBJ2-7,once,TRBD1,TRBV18,CASSPRGQGSYEQYF,TGTGCCAGCTCACCAAGGGGACAGGGTTCCTACGAGCAGTACTTC
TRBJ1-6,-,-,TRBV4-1,CATTWTENSPLHF,TGCGCCACCACGTGGACAGAGAATTCACCCCTCCACTTT
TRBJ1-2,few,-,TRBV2,CASSDYTLTWGYTF,TGTGCCAGCAGTGACTACACTCTTACGTGGGGCTACACCTTC
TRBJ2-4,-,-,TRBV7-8,CASSFSIAGDIQYF,TGTGCCAGCAGCTTTTCCATCGCAGGGGACATTCAGTACTTC
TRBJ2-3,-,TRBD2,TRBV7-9,CASSLAASGSTDTQYF,TGTGCCAGCAGCTTAGCAGCTAGCGGGAGCACAGATACGCAGTATTTT
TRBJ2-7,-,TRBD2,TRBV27,CASSLATGGSSEQYF,TGTGCCAGCAGTTTAGCGACTGGCGGGAGCAGCGAGCAGTACTTC
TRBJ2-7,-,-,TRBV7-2,CASSLDRTEQYF,TGTGCCAGCAGCTTAGACAGGACGGAGCAGTACTTC
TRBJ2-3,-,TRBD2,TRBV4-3,CASSQDKREGDTQYF,TGCGCCAGCAGCCAAGATAAGCGGGAGGGTGATACGCAGTATTTT
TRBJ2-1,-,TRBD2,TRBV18,CASSPGVAGYNEQFF,TGTGCCAGCTCACCCGGAGTAGCGGGGTACAATGAGCAGTTCTTC
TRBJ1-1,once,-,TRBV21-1,CASSKGTIEAFF,TGTGCCAGCAGCAAAGGGACAATTGAAGCTTTCTTT
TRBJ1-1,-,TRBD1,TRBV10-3,CAISESGTGGTEAFF,TGTGCCATCAGTGAGTCGGGGACAGGGGGAACTGAAGCTTTCTTT
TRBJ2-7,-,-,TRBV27,CASSLSRRGGQYEQYF,TGTGCCAGCAGTTTATCCAGGAGAGGCGGGCAATACGAGCAGTACTTC
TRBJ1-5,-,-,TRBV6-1,CASSPGYRNQPQHF,TGTGCCAGCAGCCCAGGGTACCGCAATCAGCCCCAGCATTTT
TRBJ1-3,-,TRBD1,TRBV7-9,CASTTGDRPGNTIYF,TGTGCCAGCACCACAGGGGACCGGCCGGGAAACACCATATATTTT
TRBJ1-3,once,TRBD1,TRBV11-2,CASSLRDRRNTIYF,TGTGCCAGCAGCCTCCGGGACAGACGAAACACCATATATTTT
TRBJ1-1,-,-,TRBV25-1,CASSDSGALTEAFF,TGTGCCAGCAGTGATTCAGGGGCGCTAACTGAAGCTTTCTTT
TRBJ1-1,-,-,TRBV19,CASSPPSTEAFF,TGTGCCAGTAGTCCACCGAGCACTGAAGCTTTCTTT
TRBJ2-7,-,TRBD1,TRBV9,CASSVGTGGGLVSEQYF,TGTGCCAGCAGCGTAGGGACAGGGGGAGGATTGGTCTCCGAGCAGTACTTC
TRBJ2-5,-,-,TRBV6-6,CASSYRSQETQYF,TGTGCCAGCAGTTACCGCAGCCAAGAGACCCAGTACTTC
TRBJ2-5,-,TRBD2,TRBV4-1,CASSQDRPGGPSETQYF,TGCGCCAGCAGCCAAGATCGGCCGGGAGGCCCATCGGAGACCCAGTACTTC
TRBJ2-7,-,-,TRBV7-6,CASSLVANSYEQYF,TGTGCCAGCAGCTTAGTAGCGAACAGCTACGAGCAGTACTTC
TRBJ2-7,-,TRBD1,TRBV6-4,CASSLGPGGEQYF,TGTGCCAGCAGCCTCGGTCCAGGGGGCGAGCAGTACTTC
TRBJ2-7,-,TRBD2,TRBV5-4,CASSASSGSYEQYF,TGTGCCAGCAGCGCCTCTAGCGGGAGCTACGAGCAGTACTTC
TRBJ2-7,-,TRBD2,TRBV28,CASSRLAGGTYGVLEQYF,TGTGCCAGCAGTAGGCTAGCGGGAGGTACCTACGGGGTCCTAGAGCAGTACTTC
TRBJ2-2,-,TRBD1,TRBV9,CASSVGQGGTGELFF,TGTGCCAGCAGCGTCGGACAGGGGGGAACCGGGGAGCTGTTTTTT
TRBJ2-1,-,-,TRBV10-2,CASEGKYNEQFF,TGCGCCAGCGAGGGCAAGTACAATGAGCAGTTCTTC
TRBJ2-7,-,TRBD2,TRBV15,CATSRDRDYKYEQYF,TGTGCCACCAGCAGAGATCGGGACTATAAGTACGAGCAGTACTTC
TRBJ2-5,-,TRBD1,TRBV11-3,CASSPGQGEETQYF,TGTGCCAGCAGCCCCGGACAGGGAGAAGAGACCCAGTACTTC
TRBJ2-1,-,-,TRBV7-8,CASSLDGDNEQFF,TGTGCCAGCAGCTTAGACGGGGACAATGAGCAGTTCTTC